The clone carrying this T cell receptor beta chain was counted a few times. Its matching antigen is unknown. The data stem from a study of a mutant IDH1 vaccine in newly diagnosed glioma. Study context: Across weeks 1, 3, 5, 7, 11, 15, 19 and 23, patients received a vaccination each time, eight in all. Study observations and caveats: A vaccine-induced immune response developed in roughly 95% of the patients.

CDR1 and CDR2 (germline): MNHEY, SVGAGI. After removal of 2 bases from V and 7 bases from J, the junction contained 4 bases not matched to a gene. The CDR3 contains 15 residues. Documented time point: week 5, during vaccination. Alongside topical imiquimod, each dose of vaccine comprised 300 ug of mutant IDH1 20-mer peptide. Donor diagnoses consisted of new WHO grade 3 or 4 IDH1-mutant, ATRX-lost astrocytomas. Sequencing used immunoSEQ multiplex PCR; TCRdb keeps in-frame clones, though not all of them. The repertoire includes 30,000 to 35,000 clones, roughly 56% of them detected once, and more than 9.5% sits in the top ten.

The clonotype was recovered from a woman aged 18 to 35 with glioma. The sample in question was PBMCs, obtained from a glioma patient whose treatment included an IDH1 peptide vaccine. The rearrangement joins TRBV6-5 to TRBJ2-1; the match to TRBD2 covers 11 bases. CDR3 in DNA: TGTGCCAGCAGTTACCCGGCTAGCGGGGGGAATGAGCAGTTCTTC. It specifies CASSYPASGGNEQFF.